These 22 T cell receptor beta chains were all obtained from the same sample, sequenced in a study of Ad26.COV2.S vaccination and SARS-CoV-2 variants. Treatment meaning: approximately 18 received Ad26.COV2.S at low or high dose, single or two shots; about five received placebo; per-sample allocation not given. The samples were gathered on day 63 after the first injection of vaccine or placebo. Generated by immunoSEQ multiplex PCR, the TCRdb table keeps only in-frame clones and is missing some. The sample shows 300,000 to 350,000 clones, 85% to 90% of them seen only once. The input for sequencing was peripheral blood, taken in a trial of Ad26.COV2.S vaccine versus placebo. These receptors were obtained from a person aged 18-65 years who received the Ad26.COV2.S COVID-19 vaccine or a placebo.

The V gene is TRBV11-1, the J gene TRBJ1-1; D perhaps matches TRBD1 (5 bases). The germline V gene has CDR1 SGHAT and CDR2 FQDESV (reference sequence). Trimming removed 3 bases from V and 1 base from J, with 9 bases in between. This CDR3 comprises 14 residues. The DNA for the CDR3 is TGTGCCAGCAGCTTCGGCAGGGCGAACACTGAAGCTTTCTTT. Protein: CASSFGRANTEAFF.

The chain combines TRBV19 with TRBJ1-5; D not certain. Germline V gives CDR1 LNHDA, CDR2 SQIVND (reference sequence). V lost 4 bases and J lost 5, with 12 bases in between. CDR3 length equals 14 residues. CDR3 DNA sequence: TGTGCCAGTAGTAATGGGTTAAGGGATCAGCCCCAGCATTTT. The encoded protein is CASSNGLRDQPQHF.

The genes are TRBV4-2 and TRBJ2-5, with 11 bases matching TRBD2. With 0 bases clipped from V and 5 bases from J, the junction kept 5 bases outside the gene matches. Per germline, CDR1 LGHNA and CDR2 YNFKEQ. This CDR3 is 16 amino acids long. CDR3 region: CASSQDLAGGLETQYF. CDR3 coding DNA: TGTGCCAGCAGCCAAGATCTAGCGGGGGGACTCGAGACCCAGTACTTC.

This clone has a count of ten or more. The chain carries TRBV11-2 and TRBJ1-2, with a tentative D call TRBD1 (5 bases). The V gene's germline CDR1 is SGHAT and CDR2 FQNNGV. V lost 1 base and J lost 3, with 15 bases in between. The CDR3 is 16 amino acids. CDR3 amino acids: CASSLGWGGSDYGYTF. The CDR3 coding sequence is TGTGCCAGCAGCTTAGGCTGGGGGGGGTCGGACTATGGCTACACCTTC.

The CDR3 sequence is CASSYSRRDEETQYF. The DNA of the CDR3 is TGTGCCAGCAGTTACTCTAGGCGGGACGAAGAGACCCAGTACTTC. The chain employs TRBV6-5 and TRBJ2-5; perhaps TRBD2 as D (6 bases). The germline V and J ends were trimmed by 0 bases and 3 bases, with 11 bases remaining between them. Per the germline V gene, CDR1 is MNHEY and CDR2 is SVGAGI. The CDR3 has 15 amino acids.

This clone was counted only a few times. V is TRBV7-9 and J is TRBJ2-1; D gene ambiguous. The CDR3 has 12 amino acids. CDR1 SEHNR and CDR2 FQNEAQ come from the germline V gene (reference sequence). The germline V and J ends were trimmed by 2 bases and 10 bases, with 9 bases remaining between them. The chain's CDR3 is CASSLIGYEQFF. DNA of the CDR3: TGTGCCAGCAGCTTAATAGGATACGAGCAGTTCTTC.

There are a few counts of this clone. CDR3 in DNA: TGTGCCAGCAGCTTACAGGGTATGGGCTATGGCTACACCTTC. This translates into CASSLQGMGYGYTF. V is TRBV7-2 and J is TRBJ1-2; tentative D call: TRBD1 (5 bases). V dropped 2 bases and J dropped 4 bases, with 11 bases sitting between them. The CDR3 consists of 14 residues. Germline-derived CDR1 and CDR2 are SGHTA and FQGNSA.

This clone was counted a few times. This chain connects TRBV27 to TRBJ1-1, with D unresolved. Trimming left V 6 bases short and J 6 bases short, with 14 bases between. Germline-derived CDR1 and CDR2 are MNHEY and SMNVEV (reference sequence). There are 13 residues in the CDR3. The CDR3 DNA is TGTGCCAGCAGCGTACGAACGGGATCTGAAGCTTTCTTT. This translates into CASSVRTGSEAFF.

The chain couples TRBV27 to TRBJ1-6; D gene ambiguous. The CDR3 is 14 amino acids. The germline gives CDR1 MNHEY, CDR2 SMNVEV (reference sequence). Trimming took off 4 bases at V and 7 bases at J, with 11 bases between the two ends. This CDR3 is CASSSANGNSPLHF. The CDR3, as DNA: TGTGCCAGCAGTTCGGCAAACGGGAATTCACCCCTCCACTTT.

The V call is TRBV5-1, the J call TRBJ2-3; 8 bases match TRBD2. V was clipped by 0 bases and J by 4 bases; unmatched bases: 7. Per germline, CDR1 SGHRS and CDR2 YFSETQ. The CDR3 is 16 amino acids. CDR3 DNA sequence: TGCGCCAGCAGCTTGGGTACGGGAGGGATGGCAGATACGCAGTATTTT. This translates into CASSLGTGGMADTQYF. Using reference TRBV5-1 and TRBJ2-3 for the parts outside the CDR3, the full variable domain is KAGVTQTPRYLIKTRGQQVTLSCSPISGHRSVSWYQQTPGQGLQFLFEYFSETQRNKGNFPGRFSGRQFSNSRSEMNVSTLELGDSALYLCASSLGTGGMADTQYFGPGTRLTVL.

The chain couples TRBV4-2 to TRBJ2-1; unclear D gene. The length of the CDR3 is 16 residues. The germline gives CDR1 LGHNA, CDR2 YNFKEQ. The V gene lost 0 bases and the J gene lost 6 bases, with 15 bases spanning the gap. The CDR3 loop is CASSQDFAGPSNEQFF. The CDR3 nucleotides are TGTGCCAGCAGCCAAGATTTTGCAGGCCCGAGCAATGAGCAGTTCTTC.

The chain is built from TRBV28 and TRBJ1-2; 7 bases fit TRBD1. CDR1 is MDHEN and CDR2 is SYDVKM in the germline V gene. The CDR3 length is 14 residues. Trimming took 4 bases from V and 2 from J; bases not matched to a gene: 4. CDR3 DNA: TGTGCCAGCAGTTCCGAGACAGGGAACTATGGCTACACCTTC. It translates to CASSSETGNYGYTF.

V gene TRBV27 combines with J gene TRBJ1-2; 8 bases agree with TRBD1. Germline trimming cut 0 bases from V and 6 bases from J; bases unmatched to any gene: 3. The CDR3 loop spans 14 amino acids. Looked up from germline, CDR1 is MNHEY and CDR2 is SMNVEV (reference sequence). In DNA form, the CDR3 reads TGTGCCAGCAGTTTATCTCCAGGGGGCAATGGCTACACCTTC. Residues: CASSLSPGGNGYTF.

Turning to this clone: The same CDR3 arises from other DNA sequences in this sample as well. The chain combines TRBV5-1 with TRBJ2-5; D possibly matches TRBD1 or TRBD2 (6 bases each). Germline V gene lookup returns CDR1 SGHRS and CDR2 YFSETQ. The CDR3 runs to 14 residues. Trimming removed 1 base from V and 1 base from J, with 8 bases in between. CDR3 amino acids: CASSLSGAQETQYF. The CDR3 DNA reads as TGCGCCAGCAGCTTGTCGGGGGCCCAAGAGACCCAGTACTTC.

There are a few counts of this clone. The genes are TRBV5-1 and TRBJ2-2; TRBD1 matches at 7 bases. Looked up from germline, CDR1 is SGHRS and CDR2 is YFSETQ. This CDR3 has 16 residues. V was pared by 0 bases and J by 4 bases, with 6 bases of the junction left unmatched. DNA of the CDR3: TGCGCCAGCAGCTTGGTGTCAGGGGGAATCACCGGGGAGCTGTTTTTT. Translated, it gives CASSLVSGGITGELFF.

The rearrangement joins TRBV20-1 to TRBJ1-6; no clear D. Germline V gene lookup returns CDR1 DFQATT and CDR2 SNEGSKA (reference sequence). The CDR3 runs 14 residues. V lost 3 bases, J lost 3 bases, and 9 bases lay in between. CDR3 loop: CSASPTNYNSPLHF. The DNA for the CDR3 is TGCAGTGCTAGTCCCACTAACTATAATTCACCCCTCCACTTT.

The rearrangement links TRBV7-9 to TRBJ1-1, with D uncertain. The CDR3 is made up of 12 amino acids. With 5 bases removed from V and 7 bases from J, the gap between germline ends came to 11 bases. The germline gives CDR1 SEHNR, CDR2 FQNEAQ (reference sequence). CDR3 nucleotides: TGTGCCAGCAGCCAAGAAAATGGTGAAGCTTTCTTT. Protein product: CASSQENGEAFF.

The V and J genes are TRBV5-4 and TRBJ2-1; the D gene is possibly TRBD2 (6 bases). Germline values: CDR1 SGHNT, CDR2 YYREEE (reference sequence). This CDR3 has 14 amino acids. V was cut by 4 bases and J by 7 bases, with 15 bases left in between. CDR3: CASSAELEGNEQFF. CDR3 bases: TGTGCCAGCAGCGCAGAGCTGGAGGGTAATGAGCAGTTCTTC.

The chain couples TRBV7-9 to TRBJ1-1; the D is unclear. Germline V gives CDR1 SEHNR, CDR2 FQNEAQ (reference sequence). This CDR3 region has 15 residues. Trimming stripped 5 bases from V and 1 base from J, with 14 bases between. CDR3 coding DNA: TGTGCCAGCAGCACCACAACAAGACCGAACACTGAAGCTTTCTTT. The encoded protein is CASSTTTRPNTEAFF.

This chain links TRBV11-2 with TRBJ2-7, with a weak D call TRBD1 (6 bases). The CDR3 runs to 12 residues. Trimming stripped 3 bases from V and 4 bases from J, with 7 bases between. Germline loops: CDR1 SGHAT, CDR2 FQNNGV. The CDR3 here is CASSFTGYEQYF. For the CDR3, the DNA is TGTGCCAGCAGCTTCACAGGGTACGAGCAGTACTTC.

There are a few counts of this clone. J is TRBJ1-2 and V is TRBV11-2, with a weak D call TRBD1 (5 bases). Germline CDR1 is SGHAT and CDR2 is FQNNGV. The V end lost 6 bases, the J end lost 5 bases, and 10 bases lay between the germline ends. The CDR3 has 12 amino acids. The CDR3 loop is CASRGLSYGYTF. CDR3 DNA sequence: TGTGCCAGCAGGGGACTATCATATGGCTACACCTTC.

This clone was picked up one time. V and J are TRBV5-1 and TRBJ1-3; D might be TRBD1 (6 bases). Trimming left V 3 bases short and J 4 bases short, with 14 bases between. Germline CDR1 reads SGHRS; CDR2 reads YFSETQ. There are 15 residues in the CDR3. CDR3 in DNA: TGCGCCAGCAGCTCCAGGGGATCGTTCGGAAACACCATATATTTT. It encodes CASSSRGSFGNTIYF.